Listed here are 8 T cell receptor beta chains from one sample, sequenced in a study of PD-L1 blockade in urothelial cancer. Regarding time point: peripheral blood 6 weeks after treatment start. This table comes from immunoSEQ multiplex PCR, and its TCRdb copy is limited to in-frame clones, with some not included. The sample has roughly 42,000 clones, less than 95% seen once. The sequencing used PBMCs, collected around atezolizumab (anti-PD-L1) treatment. These TCRs come from a man in his 70s with urothelial cancer.

The chain recombines TRBV7-6 with TRBJ2-3; possible D gene TRBD2, 6 bases. Per the germline V gene, CDR1 is SGHVS and CDR2 is FNYEAQ. V lost 4 bases, J lost 6 bases, and 17 bases lay in between. This CDR3 contains 15 residues. The CDR3 DNA reads as TGTGCCAGCAGCTCTCCGTCGGGAGTAGGGGATACGCAGTATTTT. Protein: CASSSPSGVGDTQYF.

The rearrangement joins TRBV9 to TRBJ2-3, with D perhaps matching TRBD1 (6 bases). Germline assignment: CDR1 SGDLS and CDR2 YYNGEE. There are 15 residues in the CDR3. The V end was cut by 3 bases, the J end by 4 bases, with 15 bases between. The CDR3 DNA reads as TGTGCCAGCAGCGAACAGGGCGGGCGCGCAGATACGCAGTATTTT. This translates into CASSEQGGRADTQYF.

In its sample, this clone was seen a few times. This chain connects TRBV5-1 to TRBJ1-1; D is unclear. Germline V gene data show CDR1 as SGHRS and CDR2 as YFSETQ. V was clipped by 1 base and J by 1 base, with 11 bases between them. The CDR3 is 15 residues long. In DNA, the CDR3 is TGCGCCAGCAGCTTGATTTCGATACAGAACACTGAAGCTTTCTTT. Encoded protein: CASSLISIQNTEAFF.

The rearrangement uses TRBV7-9 and TRBJ2-4; D possibly corresponds to TRBD1 (6 bases). This CDR3 comprises 16 residues. V lost 5 bases, J lost 1 base, and 15 bases lay in between. Germline CDR1 is SEHNR and CDR2 is FQNEAQ (reference sequence). As DNA, the CDR3 is TGTGCCAGCAGCCCGCCTTCTCAGGGGGCCAAAAACATTCAGTACTTC. Its translation is CASSPPSQGAKNIQYF.

The chain recombines TRBV7-3 with TRBJ2-5, with D tentatively TRBD1 (6 bases). There are 16 residues in the CDR3. Per the germline V gene, CDR1 is SGHTA and CDR2 is FQGTGA. V shed 1 base and J shed 4 bases, with 16 bases lying between them. The DNA for the CDR3 is TGTGCCAGCAGCTTAAGGGGGCCTGGGGAGAGAGAGACCCAGTACTTC. It is translated as CASSLRGPGERETQYF.

V is TRBV10-1 and J is TRBJ2-1; the match to TRBD1 covers 8 bases. The germline CDR1 and CDR2 sequences are WNHNN and SYGVQD (reference sequence). The CDR3 loop spans 15 amino acids. V lost 5 bases, J lost 2 bases, and 5 bases stayed unmatched. Written as DNA, the CDR3 is TGCGCCAGCAGTACCGGACAGGGCCCCTACAATGAGCAGTTCTTC. Protein product: CASSTGQGPYNEQFF.

The chain combines TRBV5-4 with TRBJ2-1; the match to TRBD1 covers 8 bases. The germline gives CDR1 SGHNT, CDR2 YYREEE (reference sequence). Trimming at V came to 0 bases and at J to 8 bases, leaving 10 bases not matched to a gene. CDR3 length: 16 residues. The CDR3 coding sequence is TGTGCCAGCAGCTTGGCCGGCAGGGGGCTTAGTGATGAGCAGTTCTTC. Amino acids: CASSLAGRGLSDEQFF.

V usage is TRBV2 and J usage is TRBJ2-5, with D tentatively TRBD2 (6 bases). The CDR3 length is 13 residues. V was trimmed by 6 bases and J by 4 bases, leaving 12 bases between them. Germline V gives CDR1 SNHLY, CDR2 FYNNEI. The CDR3 protein is CASSRLVVETQYF. CDR3 in DNA: TGTGCCAGCAGCCGACTAGTTGTAGAGACCCAGTACTTC.